This T cell receptor beta chain is from a study of T cell responses to AZD1222 COVID-19 vaccine. Notes on the study in general: Repertoire sampling was restricted to post-peak T cell response timepoints. Clonal diversity was possibly underestimated; the donors were predominantly white British and more often female. Spike-spanning, vaccine-associated CD4 TCRs were dominant at 160-218 and 743-854. Among spike-specific TCRs, nearly half reportedly target unmutated variant regions.

With regard to this clone: Its antigen is as yet unknown.

Germline V lookup: CDR1 LNHDA, CDR2 SQIVND (reference sequence). The V gene lost 1 base and the J gene lost 5 bases, with 12 bases spanning the gap. The CDR3 consists of 14 residues. The repertoire was sequenced with immunoSEQ multiplex PCR; TCRdb's copy has only in-frame clones and lacks some. The sample records some 150,000 clones, more than 90% being singletons. The sequences come from peripheral blood, collected on day 0 of AZD1222 vaccination. This clonotype originated in an adult in good health. The chain joins TRBV19 to TRBJ2-7, with D tentatively TRBD1 (6 bases). CDR3 sequence (DNA): TGTGCCAGTAGTATAGGTGGGGGCGCGGACGAGCAGTACTTC. Translation gives CASSIGGGADEQYF.